These 21 T cell receptor beta chains were all obtained from the same sample, sequenced in a study of post-analysis software for immune sequencing data. Overall study findings and caveats: Compared with controls, patients had more of 4 to 6 TRBV segments, including TRBV5-6, TRBV5-1 and TRBV20-1.

The TCR beta cDNA libraries carried unique molecular identifiers. TCRdb analysed the PCR reads with MiXCR anew, one entry per CDR3 protein. Here the sample spans 740,000 or so distinct CDR3 sequences, approximately 50% being singletons. No antigen is known for these receptors. Sequenced sample: blood. Receptors were obtained from a girl under 18 with multiple sclerosis.

CDR3 sequence reads: CASSYGTSGRYGSYEQYF. CDR3 in DNA: TGTGCCAGCAGTTATGGGACTAGCGGGAGGTACGGGTCCTACGAGCAGTACTTC. The V call is TRBV6-5, the J call TRBJ2-7; TRBD2 matches at 15 bases. From germline, CDR1 is MNHEY and CDR2 SVGAGI. This CDR3 is built from 18 residues. J lost 1 base, V lost 3 bases, and 7 bases had no gene match.

This chain connects TRBV6-5 to TRBJ2-7, with D unclear. The CDR3 sequence is 14 residues long. Germline V gene sequence: CDR1 MNHEY, CDR2 SVGAGI. The V gene lost 0 bases and the J gene lost 3 bases, with 9 bases spanning the gap. CDR3 region: CASSYSRDLYEQYF. In DNA form, the CDR3 reads TGTGCCAGCAGTTACTCGAGAGACCTCTACGAGCAGTACTTC.

CDR3 loop: CASRPRAASLEETQYF. CDR3 sequence (DNA): TGTGCCAGCAGACCTCGGGCAGCCTCTTTGGAAGAGACCCAGTACTTC. J is TRBJ2-5 and V is TRBV12-3 or TRBV12-4; D gene uncertain. Trimming stripped 6 bases from V and 3 bases from J, with 20 bases between. This CDR3 spans 16 amino acids.

Only a few counts were recorded for this clonotype. The CDR3 region is CSARDLAGGINEQFF. The DNA for the CDR3 is TGCAGTGCTAGAGATCTAGCGGGAGGTATCAATGAGCAGTTCTTC. V gene TRBV20-1 combines with J gene TRBJ2-1; the match to TRBD2 covers 11 bases. The CDR3 sequence is 15 residues long. Germline V CDR1 and CDR2: DFQATT, SNEGSKA (reference sequence). Trimming at V came to 0 bases and at J to 6 bases, leaving 4 bases not matched to a gene.

In this sample, this clonotype turned up a few times. The V call is TRBV29-1, the J call TRBJ1-4, with 9 bases that match TRBD1. The germline V gene has CDR1 SQVTM and CDR2 ANQGSEA. CDR3 size: 15 residues. The V gene end was trimmed by 6 bases and the J gene end by 3 bases; junction bases not matched to a gene: 8. DNA of the CDR3: TGCAGCGTAACGCAGACAGGGGGATCTAATGAAAAACTGTTTTTT. Protein product: CSVTQTGGSNEKLFF.

This CDR3 reads CASSLADGGSSYEQYF. The CDR3 DNA reads TGTGCCAGCAGCTTAGCGGACGGGGGAAGCTCCTACGAGCAGTACTTC. This rearrangement joins TRBV7-9 to TRBJ2-7, with D possibly being TRBD2 (6 bases). Germline V gene lookup returns CDR1 SEHNR and CDR2 FQNEAQ (reference sequence). CDR3 size: 16 residues. The ends were cut back, 0 bases at V and 0 bases at J, with 12 bases in the middle.

The V call is TRBV5-6, the J call TRBJ2-1; 7 nucleotides line up with TRBD1. There are 15 residues in the CDR3. From germline, CDR1 is SGHDT and CDR2 YYEEEE. Trimming removed 6 bases from V and 0 bases from J; junction bases left unmatched: 6. The CDR3 here is CASTSTGSSYNEQFF. CDR3 DNA: TGTGCCAGCACATCGACAGGGAGCTCCTACAATGAGCAGTTCTTC.

This rearrangement joins TRBV20-1 to TRBJ2-4; 12 nucleotides align to TRBD2. The germline gives CDR1 DFQATT, CDR2 SNEGSKA (reference sequence). The J segment lost 13 bases and the V segment lost 1 base, leaving 11 bases of the junction unmatched. The CDR3 covers 15 residues. The CDR3 DNA reads TGCAGTGCTAGAGGCCTAGCGGGAGGGGGCTACGGGCAGTACTTC. It is translated as CSARGLAGGGYGQYF.

This clonotype occurred a few times. This chain joins TRBV29-1 and TRBJ1-4, with D perhaps matching TRBD1 (5 bases). This CDR3 is 18 amino acids long. With 1 base removed from V and 0 bases from J, the gap between germline ends came to 18 bases. The germline V gene has CDR1 SQVTM and CDR2 ANQGSEA. The CDR3 sequence is CSVEGLGGGEATNEKLFF. The CDR3 bases are TGCAGCGTTGAAGGTCTTGGCGGGGGGGAAGCAACTAATGAAAAACTGTTTTTT.

In its sample, this clonotype was seen a few times. The rearrangement links TRBV20-1 to TRBJ1-5, with TRBD1 matching 10 bases. This CDR3 has 15 residues. Trimming cost V 3 bases and J 7 bases; bases outside gene matches: 9. CDR1 is DFQATT and CDR2 is SNEGSKA in the germline V gene (reference sequence). The CDR3 protein is CSASRDRGSGQPQHF. CDR3 bases: TGCAGTGCTAGTCGGGACAGGGGATCGGGACAGCCCCAGCATTTT.

This clonotype was observed a handful of times. The genes are TRBV29-1 and TRBJ2-7; TRBD2 matches 7 bases. Germline assignment: CDR1 SQVTM and CDR2 ANQGSEA. The V segment lost 1 base and the J segment 0 bases; nucleotides outside the gene matches: 12. This CDR3 has 17 amino acids. The CDR3 DNA follows: TGCAGCGTTGAAGCGTGGTCGGGGGGAGTTCTCTCCTACGAGCAGTACTTC. Translation gives CSVEAWSGGVLSYEQYF.

This chain connects TRBV29-1 to TRBJ1-1; 8 positions agree with TRBD1. Germline assignment: CDR1 SQVTM and CDR2 ANQGSEA. This CDR3 is 14 amino acids long. V shed 1 base and J 0 bases; nucleotides not matched to a gene: 1. The CDR3 here is CSVEGTGLNTEAFF. The CDR3 nucleotides are TGCAGCGTTGAAGGGACAGGGTTGAACACTGAAGCTTTCTTT.

This chain connects TRBV6-5 to TRBJ1-2; 8 positions match TRBD1. The germline gives CDR1 MNHEY, CDR2 SVGAGI. The CDR3 runs to 16 residues. V trimming: 4 bases; J trimming: 4 bases; junction bases outside the gene matches: 11. CDR3 DNA sequence: TGTGCCAGCAGTTTTAGGCAGGGGGCTGGTTTCTATGGCTACACCTTC. It yields the protein CASSFRQGAGFYGYTF.

The rearrangement uses TRBV6-5 and TRBJ2-1, with a possible D match to TRBD2 (6 bases). Germline V gene lookup returns CDR1 MNHEY and CDR2 SVGAGI. V lost 2 bases, J lost 6 bases, and 17 bases lay in between. The CDR3 runs 16 residues. The CDR3 is CASSYTPGLGPNEQFF. DNA of the CDR3: TGTGCCAGCAGTTACACCCCGGGACTGGGCCCCAATGAGCAGTTCTTC.

This rearrangement joins TRBV9 to TRBJ1-5; TRBD1 is a possible D gene (5 bases). The CDR3 runs 14 residues. V dropped 0 bases and J dropped 9 bases, with 13 bases sitting between them. In germline, CDR1 is SGDLS, CDR2 YYNGEE. The CDR3 protein is CASSVEGSAGPQHF. The CDR3 DNA is TGTGCCAGCAGCGTAGAGGGGTCCGCGGGGCCCCAGCATTTT. Drawing the rest from reference TRBV9 and TRBJ1-5, the complete variable domain is DSGVTQTPKHLITATGQRVTLRCSPRSGDLSVYWYQQSLDQGLQFLIQYYNGEERAKGNILERFSAQQFPDLHSELNLSSLELGDSALYFCASSVEGSAGPQHFGDGTRLSIL.

The chain combines TRBV7-2 with TRBJ2-1; 11 positions match TRBD2. Trimming at V came to 3 bases and at J to 4 bases, leaving 5 bases not matched to a gene. The CDR3 runs 16 residues. Germline V gene sequence: CDR1 SGHTA, CDR2 FQGNSA. In DNA, the CDR3 is TGTGCCAGCAGCTTCTATACTAGCGGGAGTTACAATGAGCAGTTCTTC. This translates into CASSFYTSGSYNEQFF.

The chain has TRBV7-2 and TRBJ2-7; D may be TRBD1 (6 bases). The CDR3 contains 15 residues. The V end was cut by 3 bases, the J end by 5 bases, with 17 bases between. Germline CDR1 reads SGHTA; CDR2 reads FQGNSA. The CDR3 here is CASSLLQGRIDEQYF. As DNA, the CDR3 is TGTGCCAGCAGCTTGTTACAGGGTCGGATCGACGAGCAGTACTTC.

This clonotype has a handful of counts. The rearrangement joins TRBV29-1 to TRBJ1-2, with D hard to call. This CDR3 is built from 11 residues. V was cut by 6 bases and J by 7 bases, with 12 bases left in between. CDR1 and CDR2 from the germline V gene are SQVTM and ANQGSEA. The CDR3 reads CSVETQFGYTF. The CDR3 region has the DNA TGCAGCGTAGAGACCCAATTTGGCTACACCTTC. Complete variable domain (other parts from reference TRBV29-1 and TRBJ1-2): SAVISQKPSRDICQRGTSLTIQCQVDSQVTMMFWYRQQPGQSLTLIATANQGSEATYESGFVIDKFPISRPNLTFSTLTVSNMSPEDSSIYLCSVETQFGYTFGSGTRLTVV.

The chain links TRBV20-1 to TRBJ2-7; no firm D call. The CDR3 loop spans 14 amino acids. Germline assignment: CDR1 DFQATT and CDR2 SNEGSKA (reference sequence). The ends were cut back, 0 bases at V and 0 bases at J, with 9 bases in the middle. CDR3 coding DNA: TGCAGTGCTAGAGACGCTCTCTACTCCTACGAGCAGTACTTC. It encodes CSARDALYSYEQYF.

This chain uses TRBV10-2 with TRBJ2-7; TRBD2 matches at 9 bases. Germline CDR1 WSHSY, CDR2 SAAADI. CDR3 length: 15 residues. Germline trimming cut 6 bases from V and 5 bases from J; bases unmatched to any gene: 11. The chain's CDR3 is CASRESGGTGHEQYF. The CDR3 DNA reads TGCGCCAGCAGGGAAAGCGGGGGGACGGGCCACGAGCAGTACTTC.

V gene TRBV20-1 combines with J gene TRBJ2-1, with a possible D match to TRBD2 (7 bases). The CDR3 totals 13 residues. CDR1 is DFQATT and CDR2 is SNEGSKA in the germline V gene (reference sequence). The CDR3 spells CSKGGATLDEQFF. CDR3 coding DNA: TGCAGCAAGGGGGGGGCAACGTTGGATGAGCAGTTCTTC.